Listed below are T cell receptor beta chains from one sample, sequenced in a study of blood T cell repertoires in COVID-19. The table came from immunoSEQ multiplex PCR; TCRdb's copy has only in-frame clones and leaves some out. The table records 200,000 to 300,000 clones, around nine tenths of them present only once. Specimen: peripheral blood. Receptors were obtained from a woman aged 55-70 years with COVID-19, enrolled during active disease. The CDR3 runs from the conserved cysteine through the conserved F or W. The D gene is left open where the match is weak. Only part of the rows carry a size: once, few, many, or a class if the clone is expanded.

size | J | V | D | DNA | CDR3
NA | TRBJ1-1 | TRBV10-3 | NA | TGTGCCATCGGTCCGGGGACTGAAGCTTTCTTT | CAIGPGTEAFF
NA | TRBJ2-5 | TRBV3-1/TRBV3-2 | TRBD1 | TGTGCCAGCAGCCAAGGGACAGGGCTAACCCAAGAGACCCAGTACTTC | CASSQGTGLTQETQYF
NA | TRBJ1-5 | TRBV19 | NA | TGTGCCAGTACCACTGACAGGATCAATCAGCCCCAGCATTTT | CASTTDRINQPQHF
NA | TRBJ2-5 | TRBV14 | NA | TGTGCCAGCAGCTCACAGATGCAAGAGACCCAGTACTTC | CASSSQMQETQYF
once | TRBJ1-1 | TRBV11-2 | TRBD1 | TGTGCCAGCAGCTTCCCAGAAACGGGACAGGGGGCGCTGAACACTGAAGCTTTCTTT | CASSFPETGQGALNTEAFF
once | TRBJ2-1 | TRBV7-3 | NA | TGTGCCAGCAGTCCGGGACTCCCTTTCTCCTACAATGAGCAGTTCTTC | CASSPGLPFSYNEQFF
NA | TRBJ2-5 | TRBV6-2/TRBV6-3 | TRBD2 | TGTGCCAGCAGTTACCGGGGGACTAGGCTTGAAGGTACCCAGTACTTC | CASSYRGTRLEGTQYF
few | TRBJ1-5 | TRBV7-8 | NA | TGTGCCAGCAGCTTGGGGGGGGGATTTGATCAGCCCCAGCATTTT | CASSLGGGFDQPQHF
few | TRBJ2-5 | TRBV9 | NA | TGTGCCAGCGGATCCTTAAGCGGTGGAGAGACCCAGTACTTC | CASGSLSGGETQYF
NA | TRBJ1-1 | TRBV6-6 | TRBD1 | TGTGCCAGCAGTTGGGGACAGGAGAACACTGAAGCTTTCTTT | CASSWGQENTEAFF
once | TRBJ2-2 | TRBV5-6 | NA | TGTGCCAGCAGCCGACTTAACACCGGGGAGCTGTTTTTT | CASSRLNTGELFF
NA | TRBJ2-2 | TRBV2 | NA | TGTGCCAGCAGTAGGCGAACTAGGACCGGGGAGCTGTTTTTT | CASSRRTRTGELFF
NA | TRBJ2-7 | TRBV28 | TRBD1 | TGTGCCAGCAGTTTTAGACAGGGGGCCTCCTACGAGCAGTACTTC | CASSFRQGASYEQYF
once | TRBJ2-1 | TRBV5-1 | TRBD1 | TGCGCCAGCAGCTCACAGGGGGCTGGGAATGAGCAGTTCTTC | CASSSQGAGNEQFF
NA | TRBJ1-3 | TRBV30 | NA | TGTGCCTGGAGTGCGGGGGAAGGACGAAACACCATATATTTT | CAWSAGEGRNTIYF
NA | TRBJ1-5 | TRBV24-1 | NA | TGTGCCACCAGTGATTTAGACAGGAATCAGCCCCAGCATTTT | CATSDLDRNQPQHF
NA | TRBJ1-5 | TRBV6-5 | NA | TGTGCCAGCAGTTACGGGAGGGGGAGGGATCAGCCCCAGCATTTT | CASSYGRGRDQPQHF
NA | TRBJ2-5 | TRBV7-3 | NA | TGTGCCAGCAGCTTAGGAGGGGTGGGAGAGACCCAGTACTTC | CASSLGGVGETQYF
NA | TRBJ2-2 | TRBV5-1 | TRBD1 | TGCGCCAGCAGCCTACAGGGGGCGATGCCCACCGGGGAGCTGTTTTTT | CASSLQGAMPTGELFF
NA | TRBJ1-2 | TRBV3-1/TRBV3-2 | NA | TGTGCCAGCAGCCATACAGGGCGAGGCTACACCTTC | CASSHTGRGYTF
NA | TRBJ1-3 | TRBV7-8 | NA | TGTGCCAGCAGCTCCCATGGTGGGGAGGGTCGAAACACCATATATTTT | CASSSHGGEGRNTIYF
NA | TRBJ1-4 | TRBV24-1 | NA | TGTGCCACCAGTGAGAGGGCTACTAATGAAAAACTGTTTTTT | CATSERATNEKLFF
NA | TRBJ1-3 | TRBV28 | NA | TGTGCCAGCAGTTCCAACAGGGCGCGTAACACCATATATTTT | CASSSNRARNTIYF
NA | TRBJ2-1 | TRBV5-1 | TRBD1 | TGCGCCAGCAGCCCGGATCCAGGACAGGGAAATGAGCAGTTCTTC | CASSPDPGQGNEQFF
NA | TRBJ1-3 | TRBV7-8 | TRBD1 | TGTGCCAGCAGCTTGAGGGGGCGATCTGGAAACACCATATATTTT | CASSLRGRSGNTIYF
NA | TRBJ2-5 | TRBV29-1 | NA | TGCAGCGCCACTAGTGAAGAGACCCAGTACTTC | CSATSEETQYF
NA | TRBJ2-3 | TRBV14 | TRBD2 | TGTGCCAGCAGCCGTCGACTAGCGCTGAGCACAGATACGCAGTATTTT | CASSRRLALSTDTQYF
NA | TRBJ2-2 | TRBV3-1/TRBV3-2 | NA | TGTGCCAGCAGCCAAGGGAGCCGCCTCACCGGGGAGCTGTTTTTT | CASSQGSRLTGELFF
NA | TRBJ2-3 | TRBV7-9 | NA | TGTGCCAGCAGCTTATCCGCGCCCACAGATACGCAGTATTTT | CASSLSAPTDTQYF
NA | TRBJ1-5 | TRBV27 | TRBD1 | TGTGCCAGCAGTCCCTGGGGACAGGGCATTCAGCCCCAGCATTTT | CASSPWGQGIQPQHF
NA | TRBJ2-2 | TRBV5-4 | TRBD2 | TGTGCCAGCAGCCCCGATCTAGCGGGAGTCCCCGGGGAGCTGTTTTTT | CASSPDLAGVPGELFF
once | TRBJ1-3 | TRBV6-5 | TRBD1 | TGTGCCAGCAGCGAGGGGGCAGTTGGAAACACCATATATTTT | CASSEGAVGNTIYF
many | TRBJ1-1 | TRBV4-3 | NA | TGCGCCAGCAGCCGGGGACTAGAGAGTACTGAAGCTTTCTTT | CASSRGLESTEAFF
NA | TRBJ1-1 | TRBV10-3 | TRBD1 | TGTGCCATCAGTGAGATCGAAGACAGGGGGAACACTGAAGCTTTCTTT | CAISEIEDRGNTEAFF
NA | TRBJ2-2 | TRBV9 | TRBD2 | TGTGCCAGCAGTGGGACTAGCGGGAGAACCGGGGAGCTGTTTTTT | CASSGTSGRTGELFF
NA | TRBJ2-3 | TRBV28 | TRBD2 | TGTGCCAGCAGGCGACCCCCCGGACTAGCGGGAGGTGAGGCTGTTTCAGATACGCAGTATTTT | CASRRPPGLAGGEAVSDTQYF
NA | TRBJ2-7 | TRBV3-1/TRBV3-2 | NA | TGTGCCAGCAGCCAAGGTCATAGGGGAGGCGAGCAGTACTTC | CASSQGHRGGEQYF
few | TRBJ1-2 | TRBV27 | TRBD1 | TGTGCCAGCAGTGGGACAGGGGTTTTTGGCTACACCTTC | CASSGTGVFGYTF
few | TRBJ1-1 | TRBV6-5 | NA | TGTGCCAGCAGTTACTCACAGGGTGGCACTGAAGCTTTCTTT | CASSYSQGGTEAFF
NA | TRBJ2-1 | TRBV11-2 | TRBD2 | TGTGCCAGCAGCCCAGATTGGTTAGCGGGCAGCTCCTACAATGAGCAGTTCTTC | CASSPDWLAGSSYNEQFF
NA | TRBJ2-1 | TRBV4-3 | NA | TGCGCCAGCAGCCCCCCTACCTACAATGAGCAGTTCTTC | CASSPPTYNEQFF
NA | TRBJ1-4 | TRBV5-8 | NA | TGTGCCAGCAGCTGGGGGGGAGCGCCAAATGAAAAACTGTTTTTT | CASSWGGAPNEKLFF
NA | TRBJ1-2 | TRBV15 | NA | TGTGCCACCAGCAGAGATAGCGCAGTATATGGCTACACCTTC | CATSRDSAVYGYTF
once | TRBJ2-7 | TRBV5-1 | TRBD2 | TGCGCCAGCCGTTGGTCTAGCGGGAAAGACGAGCAGTACTTC | CASRWSSGKDEQYF
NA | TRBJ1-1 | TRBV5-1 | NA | TGCGCCAGCAGCTTGCAGGGGTGGATGAACACTGAAGCTTTCTTT | CASSLQGWMNTEAFF
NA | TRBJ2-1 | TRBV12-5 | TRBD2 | TGTGCTAGTGGTTCCGGTAGGTTGGGCGGGAGGGCGAATGAGCAGTTCTTC | CASGSGRLGGRANEQFF
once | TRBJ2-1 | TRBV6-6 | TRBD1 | TGTGCCAGCAGTTACAGGGGGCGGATGTACAATGAGCAGTTCTTC | CASSYRGRMYNEQFF
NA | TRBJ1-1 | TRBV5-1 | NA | TGCGCCAGCAGCACCGGACTGTACGAAGTTGAGGCTGAAGCTTTCTTT | CASSTGLYEVEAEAFF
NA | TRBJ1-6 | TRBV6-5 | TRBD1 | TGTGCCAGCAGTATGGGACAGGGAAGTTCACCCCTCCACTTT | CASSMGQGSSPLHF
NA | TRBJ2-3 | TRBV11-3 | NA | TGTGCCAGCAGCCTACGAACAGATACGCAGTATTTT | CASSLRTDTQYF
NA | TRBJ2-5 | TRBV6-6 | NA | TGTGCCAGCAGTTACGAGGGTTTGGAGACCCAGTACTTC | CASSYEGLETQYF
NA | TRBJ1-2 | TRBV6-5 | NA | TGTGCCAGCAGTCAGACAGAATGGTGCACCTTC | CASSQTEWCTF
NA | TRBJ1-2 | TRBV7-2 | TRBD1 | TGTGCCAGCAGCCCGCCCGGGACAGCATTAAACTATGGCTACACCTTC | CASSPPGTALNYGYTF
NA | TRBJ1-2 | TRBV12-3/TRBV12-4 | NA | TGTGCCAGCAGCATGCAGGGGTATGGCTACACCTTC | CASSMQGYGYTF